The rows below give T cell receptor beta chains drawn from one sample of a study of T cell changes during pregnancy in multiple sclerosis. Assay used: immunoSEQ multiplex PCR; TCRdb lists only in-frame clones, some missing. Among tens of thousands of clones, 80% to 95% were seen once, and the ten largest hold approximately 0.62%. The sample consisted of CD4+ T cells from peripheral blood mononuclear cells, taken in the first trimester of pregnancy. The receptors stem from a female donor with multiple sclerosis, enrolled in a pregnancy study. Each CDR3 is given with its conserved first and last residue. The D gene is left open where the match is weak. Rows give clone size only sometimes, using once, few, many, or a class for an expanded clone.

>TRBD1|.|TRBV5-4|TRBJ2-2
TGTGCCAGCAGTGGACAGGGGACCACGAACACCGGGGAGCTGTTTTTT
CASSGQGTTNTGELFF
>.|.|TRBV27|TRBJ2-5
TGTGCCAGCAGTTTATTCGCCACCGGGACTCAAGAGACCCAGTACTTC
CASSLFATGTQETQYF
>TRBD2|.|TRBV5-8|TRBJ2-1
TGTGCCAGCAGCACCCTAGCGGGAGCTGTCTACAATGAGCAGTTCTTC
CASSTLAGAVYNEQFF
>.|.|TRBV7-9|TRBJ2-7
TGTGCCAGCAGCCCTCAAGGACAGTCCAAATCTTACGAGCAGTACTTC
CASSPQGQSKSYEQYF
>.|.|TRBV6-6|TRBJ2-7
TGTGCCAGCAGCACCGGGACTCGGGGGTACGAGCAGTACTTC
CASSTGTRGYEQYF
>TRBD2|.|TRBV14|TRBJ2-2
TGTGCCAGCAGCCCCCCTAGCGGGAGGGCTCCAGGGGAGCTGTTTTTT
CASSPPSGRAPGELFF
>TRBD1|.|TRBV7-9|TRBJ1-3
TGTGCCAGCAGCTCAGCAGGGGGCAGGGACACCATATATTTT
CASSSAGGRDTIYF
>.|.|TRBV7-7|TRBJ2-2
TGTGCTAGCAGCCCAGCGACGGGAATTCCCGGGGAGCTGTTTTTT
CASSPATGIPGELFF
>.|.|TRBV7-9|TRBJ1-1
TGTGCCAGCAGCAAATACGAGTCAAACACTGAAGCTTTCTTT
CASSKYESNTEAFF
>.|.|TRBV7-2|TRBJ2-2
TGTGCCAGCAGCCCATCGACTCCCATGGACGGGGAGCTGTTTTTT
CASSPSTPMDGELFF
>.|.|TRBV6-5|TRBJ2-5
TGTGCCAGCACCCCAGGGGCGGGTTATGGAGAGACCCAGTACTTC
CASTPGAGYGETQYF
>TRBD2|.|TRBV5-4|TRBJ2-3
TGTGCCAGCAGCGGCGGTCGCGGGACTAGTCTAGATACGCAGTATTTT
CASSGGRGTSLDTQYF
>TRBD1|many|TRBV28|TRBJ1-5
TGTGCCAGCACCCAACAGGGGGCCCTAAATCAGCCCCAGCATTTT
CASTQQGALNQPQHF
>TRBD2|.|TRBV6-1|TRBJ2-1
TGTGCCAGCATAAGACTAGCGGGGGGGAATGAGCAGTTCTTC
CASIRLAGGNEQFF
>TRBD2|.|TRBV19|TRBJ2-2
TGTGCCAGTACTAAACTAGCGGGAGAGACCGGGGAGCTGTTTTTT
CASTKLAGETGELFF